These 9 T cell receptor beta chains originate from one sample sequenced in a study of T cells in Graves' hyperthyroidism and ophthalmopathy. TCR beta CDR3 regions were amplified from RNA transcripts. HTBI primers drove first-round RT-PCR of the TCR CDR3. TCRdb analysed the multiplex PCR reads with MiXCR anew, one entry per CDR3 protein. The sample holds some 600,000 distinct CDR3 sequences, under 60% seen once. The specimen was peripheral blood or thyroid tissue (not recorded which). The source of these receptors is a woman in her late teens or twenties with Graves' hyperthyroidism.

Details on this clonotype: Since the CDR3 does not end with the conserved phenylalanine or tryptophan, this likely comes from a read error. It is unclear where the CDR3 begins or ends on the DNA, so no DNA is shown, and the CDR3 is as TCRdb lists it. The chain employs TRBV2 and TRBJ1-1; no DNA check was done on the table's D call, TRBD1. The CDR3 length equals 11 residues, ends included. In germline, CDR1 is SNHLY, CDR2 FYNNEI. This CDR3 is CASSEANTGFY.

This CDR3 reads CASGAGELFF. CDR3 bases: TGCGCCAGCGGGGCAGGGGAGCTGTTTTTT. V and J are TRBV10-1 and TRBJ2-2, with D tentatively TRBD1 (5 bases). V lost 8 bases and J lost 8, with 6 bases in between. The germline CDR1 and CDR2 sequences are WNHNN and SYGVQD (reference sequence). The CDR3 runs 10 residues.

This clonotype was found a few times. One end of the junction fails to match germline, which may point to a read error. The chain uses TRBV20-1 and TRBJ2-5; D unclear. The CDR3 totals 8 residues. Germline CDR1 DFQATT, CDR2 SNEGSKA (reference sequence). CDR3 sequence (DNA): TGCAGTGCTCCGCACGGCCCCTTC. Translating gives CSAPHGPF.

This clonotype was found once. The CDR3 region has the DNA TGTGCCAGCAGCCAAAGGGACAGCCGAAACACTGAAGCTTTCTTT. Translation gives CASSQRDSRNTEAFF. This chain links TRBV7-8 with TRBJ1-1, with TRBD1 identical over 7 bases. CDR3 length: 15 residues. The germline V gene encodes CDR1 SGHVS and CDR2 FQNEAQ. V shed 5 bases, J shed 2 bases, and the junction held 8 bases outside the gene matches.

The rearrangement links TRBV4-1 to TRBJ1-2, with 10 bases lining up with TRBD1. CDR3 length: 14 residues. CDR1 and CDR2 (germline): MGHRA, YSYEKL. The V gene end was trimmed by 4 bases and the J gene end by 6 bases; junction bases not matched to a gene: 5. The CDR3 spells CASSPRQGANGYTF. CDR3 DNA: TGCGCCAGCAGCCCGCGACAGGGGGCCAATGGCTACACCTTC.

This chain uses TRBV19 with TRBJ1-5; D is uncertain. Germline V gene data show CDR1 as LNHDA and CDR2 as SQIVND (reference sequence). Trimming removed 7 bases from V and 3 bases from J, with 10 bases in between. The CDR3 covers 13 residues. The CDR3 loop reads CASTSTLNQPQHF. In DNA form, the CDR3 reads TGTGCCAGTACCTCAACTCTCAATCAGCCCCAGCATTTT.

The J gene is TRBJ1-2, the V gene TRBV2, with D tentatively TRBD1 (5 bases). V shed 6 bases and J shed 3 bases, with 14 bases lying between them. The CDR3 loop spans 14 amino acids. From germline, CDR1 is SNHLY and CDR2 FYNNEI. The CDR3 nucleotides read TGTGCCAGCAGGGATTTGGGGGGGGACTATGGCTACACCTTC. This translates into CASRDLGGDYGYTF.

This clonotype appeared a few times. V usage is TRBV7-2 and J usage is TRBJ2-5; the D is unclear. With 1 base removed from V and 5 bases from J, the gap between germline ends came to 14 bases. Looked up from germline, CDR1 is SGHTA and CDR2 is FQGNSA. The CDR3 is made up of 15 amino acids. The CDR3 coding sequence is TGTGCCAGCAGCTTAGACATGGGGTTTCGGGAGACCCAGTACTTC. Translating gives CASSLDMGFRETQYF.

This rearrangement joins TRBV2 to TRBJ1-2, with D unresolved. Germline V gene lookup returns CDR1 SNHLY and CDR2 FYNNEI. The CDR3 is 12 residues long. Trimming pared 6 bases from V and 5 bases from J, leaving 10 bases between. The CDR3 spells CASRRMWYGYTF. The CDR3, as DNA: TGTGCCAGCAGGAGGATGTGGTATGGCTACACCTTC.